A selection of T cell receptor beta chains follows, all from one sample in a study of CD8+CD57+ T cells in acquired aplastic anemia. TCRdb reprocessed the reads via MiXCR and lists one record per CDR3 protein. Among just over 450,000 distinct CDR3 sequences, roughly a third were seen once, and the ten largest hold 0.75% to 0.95%. Sequenced input: sorted CD4+, CD8+, or CD8+CD57+ T cells (not recorded which) from PBMCs. The source is a human donor with aplastic anemia. Both conserved end residues are part of each CDR3. The D gene is left open where the match is weak. Size is stated for part of the rows, as once, few or many counts, or as a class when the clone is expanded.

TRBV24-1	TRBD1	many	TRBJ1-3	TGTGCCACCAGTGACAGCGGGACAGGGGGCTCTGGAAACACCATATATTTT	CATSDSGTGGSGNTIYF
TRBV29-1	NA	many	TRBJ1-2	TGCAGCGCGGGAGCGGGGGCGCGGAACTATGGCTACACCTTC	CSAGAGARNYGYTF
TRBV2	NA	few	TRBJ1-2	TGTGCCAGCAGAATGGACAGCTTATATGGCTACACCTTC	CASRMDSLYGYTF
TRBV6-1	NA	NA	TRBJ1-3	TGTGCCAGCAGTGAACAGGGAAGAGTAAACACCATATATTTT	CASSEQGRVNTIYF
TRBV25-1	NA	NA	TRBJ2-7	TGTGCCAGCAGCTTCACCGGGCCTTACTACGAGCAGTACTTC	CASSFTGPYYEQYF
TRBV7-9	NA	many	TRBJ2-7	TGTGCCAGCAGCTTAGGTGTCTACTCCTACGAGCAGTACTTC	CASSLGVYSYEQYF
TRBV6-1	TRBD1	NA	TRBJ2-7	TGTGCCAGCAGTGGACAGGGAGACTACGAGCAGTACTTC	CASSGQGDYEQYF
TRBV15	TRBD2	NA	TRBJ2-7	TGTGCCACCAGCCCCGGGGGGGCAGGAGATATGCAGTACTTC	CATSPGGAGDMQYF
TRBV29-1	TRBD1	NA	TRBJ1-2	TGCAGCACCACGACAGGGAGGTATGGCTACACCTTC	CSTTTGRYGYTF
TRBV9	NA	once	TRBJ1-1	TGTGCCAGCGGGGAAGGGTCCGGCGCGGAAGCTTTCTTT	CASGEGSGAEAFF
TRBV9	NA	many	TRBJ2-7	TGTGCCAGCAGCGTAGGTTCGGGGTCCGACTACGAGCAGTACTTC	CASSVGSGSDYEQYF
TRBV10-3	NA	NA	TRBJ1-6	TGTGCCATCAGACAGGATAATTCACCCCTCCACTTT	CAIRQDNSPLHF
TRBV29-1	NA	many	TRBJ1-1	TGCAGCGCGACGAAGACACTAATGAACACTGAAGCTTTCTTT	CSATKTLMNTEAFF
TRBV2	NA	many	TRBJ2-7	TGTGCCAGCAGGACAGGAAAGCAGTACTTC	CASRTGKQYF
TRBV2	TRBD1	many	TRBJ2-7	TGTGCCAGCAGTAGACAGGGTAGCTCCTACGAGCAGTACTTC	CASSRQGSSYEQYF
TRBV12-3/TRBV12-4	NA	NA	TRBJ1-1	TGTGCCAGCAGTTTCAACGGGGATGAAGCTTTCTTT	CASSFNGDEAFF
TRBV11-1	NA	few	TRBJ1-1	TGTGCCAGCAGCTTACCGAACCCCCTGCGGGAGAACACTGAAGCTTTCTTT	CASSLPNPLRENTEAFF
TRBV2	NA	many	TRBJ2-7	TGTGCCAGCAGAAAGCAGGGTGAGGGCAGGGTACGGGGGCAGTACTTC	CASRKQGEGRVRGQYF
TRBV19	NA	many	TRBJ1-1	TGTGCCAGTAGTTCGGGAATGTTGGTCGGCACTGAAGCTTTCTTT	CASSSGMLVGTEAFF
TRBV6-5	NA	NA	TRBJ2-5	TGTGCCAGCGCTAGGGATTGGGCCAGTCCGGAGACCCAGTACTTC	CASARDWASPETQYF
TRBV25-1	TRBD2	NA	TRBJ2-7	TGTGCCAGCAGTGAATCCGTGACTAGCGGGAGAATCCCCCACGAGCAGTACTTC	CASSESVTSGRIPHEQYF
TRBV19	NA	many	TRBJ2-7	TGTGCCACCAAGTATAGGTACGAGCAGTACTTC	CATKYRYEQYF
TRBV20-1	NA	many	TRBJ1-6	TGCAGTGCTAGAGATACGGCGTATAATTCACCCCTCCACTTT	CSARDTAYNSPLHF
TRBV20-1	TRBD2	NA	TRBJ2-1	TGCAGTGCCCTGACTAGCGGCCTCCAACAGCGGAATGAGCAGTTCTTC	CSALTSGLQQRNEQFF